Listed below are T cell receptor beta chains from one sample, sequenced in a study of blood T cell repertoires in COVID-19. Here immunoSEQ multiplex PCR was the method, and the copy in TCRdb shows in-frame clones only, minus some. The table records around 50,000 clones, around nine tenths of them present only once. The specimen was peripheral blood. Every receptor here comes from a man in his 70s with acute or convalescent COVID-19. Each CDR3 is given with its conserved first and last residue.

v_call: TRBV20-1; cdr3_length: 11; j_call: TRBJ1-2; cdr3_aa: CSALANYGYTF
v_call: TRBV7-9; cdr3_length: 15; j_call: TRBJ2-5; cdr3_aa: CASSPQSGGSETQYF
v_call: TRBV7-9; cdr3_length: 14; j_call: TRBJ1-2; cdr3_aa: CASSFFPNDRGYTF
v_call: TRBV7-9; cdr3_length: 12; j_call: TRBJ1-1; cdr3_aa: CVTAGEWTEAFF
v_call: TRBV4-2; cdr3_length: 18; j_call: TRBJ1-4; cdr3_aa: CASSQETFSGTGWEKLFF
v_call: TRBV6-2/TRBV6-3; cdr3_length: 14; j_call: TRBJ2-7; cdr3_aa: CASSPTGGGLEQYF
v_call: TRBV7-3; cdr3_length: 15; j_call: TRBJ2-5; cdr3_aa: CASSAQGQIQETQYF
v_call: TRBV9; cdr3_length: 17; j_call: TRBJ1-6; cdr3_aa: CASSGRQGATYNSPLHF
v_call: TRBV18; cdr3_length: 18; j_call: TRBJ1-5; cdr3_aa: CASSSNRDRIAGNQPQHF
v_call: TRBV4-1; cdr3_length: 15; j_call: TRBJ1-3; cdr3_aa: CASSPSGISGNTIYF
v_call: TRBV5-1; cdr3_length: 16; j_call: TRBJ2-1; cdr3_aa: CASSLPPMSSYNEQFF
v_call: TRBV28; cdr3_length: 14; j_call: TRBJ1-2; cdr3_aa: CASSLLQALGGYTF
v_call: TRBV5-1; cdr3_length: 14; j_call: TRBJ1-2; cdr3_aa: CASSFTGGASYYTF
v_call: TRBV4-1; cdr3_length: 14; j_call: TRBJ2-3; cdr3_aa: CASSQTGTTDTQYF
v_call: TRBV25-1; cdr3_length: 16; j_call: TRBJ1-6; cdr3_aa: CASSRGGGDYNSPLHF
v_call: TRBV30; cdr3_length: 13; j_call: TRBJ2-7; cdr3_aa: CAWSVVAASEQYF
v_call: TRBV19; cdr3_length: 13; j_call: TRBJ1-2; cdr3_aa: CASSLGTGNGYTF
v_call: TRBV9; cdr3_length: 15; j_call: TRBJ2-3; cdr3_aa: CASSVSGDYTDTQYF
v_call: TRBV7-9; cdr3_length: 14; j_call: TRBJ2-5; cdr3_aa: CASSGTGPAATQYF
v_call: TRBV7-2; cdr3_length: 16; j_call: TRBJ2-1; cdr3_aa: CASSSHSGGVMDEQFF
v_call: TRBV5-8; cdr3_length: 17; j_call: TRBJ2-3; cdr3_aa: CASSFGKGAKSTDTQYF
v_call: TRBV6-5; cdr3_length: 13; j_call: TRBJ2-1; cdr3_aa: CASRAGSPNEQFF
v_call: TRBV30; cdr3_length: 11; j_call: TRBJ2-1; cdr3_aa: CAGRSGAVQFF
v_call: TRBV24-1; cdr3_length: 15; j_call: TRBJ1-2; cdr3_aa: CATSDGTGGYYGYTF
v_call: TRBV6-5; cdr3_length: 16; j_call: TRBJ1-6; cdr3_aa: CASSYSKGSTGSPLHF
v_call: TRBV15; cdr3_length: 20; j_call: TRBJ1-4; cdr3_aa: CATSRDRRGQGGGSGEKLFF
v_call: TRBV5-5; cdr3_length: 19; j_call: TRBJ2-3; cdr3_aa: CASSLGLMGLAGGIDTQYF
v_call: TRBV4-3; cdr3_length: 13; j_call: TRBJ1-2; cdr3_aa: CASSQGTGDGYTF
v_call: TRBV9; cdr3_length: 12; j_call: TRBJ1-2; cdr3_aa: CASSHRQHGYTF
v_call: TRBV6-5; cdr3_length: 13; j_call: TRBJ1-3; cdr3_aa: CASRRGSGNTIYF
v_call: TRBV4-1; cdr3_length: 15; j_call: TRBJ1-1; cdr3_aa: CASGTPQITNTEAFF
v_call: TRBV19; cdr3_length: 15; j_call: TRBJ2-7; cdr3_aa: CASSPGSGGSYEQYF
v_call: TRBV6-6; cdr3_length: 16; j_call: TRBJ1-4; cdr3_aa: CASSYGTGGQGEKLFF
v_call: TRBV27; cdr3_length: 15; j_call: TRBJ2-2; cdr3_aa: CASSPFPPRTGELFF
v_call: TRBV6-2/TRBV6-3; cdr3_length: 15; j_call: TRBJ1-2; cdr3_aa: CASSYSSGTLYGYTF
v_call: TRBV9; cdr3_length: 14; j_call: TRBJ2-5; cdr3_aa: CASSVGTGQETQYF
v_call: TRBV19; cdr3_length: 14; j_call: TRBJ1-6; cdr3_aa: CASSDSGGISPLHF
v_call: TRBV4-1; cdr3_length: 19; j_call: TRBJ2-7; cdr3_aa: CASSHGSIVVGQGKYEQYF
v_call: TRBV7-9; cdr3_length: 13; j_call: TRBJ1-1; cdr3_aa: CASSFGGDTEAFF